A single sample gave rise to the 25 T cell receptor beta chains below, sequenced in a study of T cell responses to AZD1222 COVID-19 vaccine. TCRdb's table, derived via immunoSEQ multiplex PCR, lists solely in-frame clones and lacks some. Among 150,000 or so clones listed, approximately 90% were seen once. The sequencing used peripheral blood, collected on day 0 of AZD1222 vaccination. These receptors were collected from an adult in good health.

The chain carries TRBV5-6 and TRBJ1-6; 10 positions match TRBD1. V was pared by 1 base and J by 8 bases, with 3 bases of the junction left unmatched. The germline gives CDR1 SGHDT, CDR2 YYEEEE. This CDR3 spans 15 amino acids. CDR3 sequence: CASSLLGTGDSPLHF. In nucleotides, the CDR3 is TGTGCCAGCAGCTTGCTAGGGACAGGGGATTCACCCCTCCACTTT.

The CDR3 DNA is TGTGCCATCAGAGGGGATTCTGGGGCCAACGTCCTGACTTTC. Amino acids: CAIRGDSGANVLTF. This sequence joins TRBV10-3 and TRBJ2-6; perhaps TRBD1 as D (5 bases). Germline V gene lookup returns CDR1 ENHRY and CDR2 SYGVKD. The V end was cut by 6 bases, the J end by 1 base, with 7 bases between. This CDR3 contains 14 residues.

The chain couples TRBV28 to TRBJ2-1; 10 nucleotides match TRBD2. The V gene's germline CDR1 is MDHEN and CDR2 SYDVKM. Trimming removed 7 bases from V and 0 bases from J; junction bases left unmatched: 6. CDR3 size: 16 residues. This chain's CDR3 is CASTVAGGGSYNEQFF. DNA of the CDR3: TGTGCCAGCACCGTAGCGGGAGGTGGCTCCTACAATGAGCAGTTCTTC.

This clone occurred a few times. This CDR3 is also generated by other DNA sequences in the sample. In nucleotides, the CDR3 is TGTGCCACCAGTGACGGACAGGGGCGAGACACTGAAGCTTTCTTT. This sequence encodes CATSDGQGRDTEAFF. The rearrangement uses TRBV24-1 and TRBJ1-1; 9 bases align to TRBD1. There are 15 residues in the CDR3. Trimming cost V 4 bases and J 3 bases; bases outside gene matches: 5. CDR1 is KGHDR and CDR2 is SFDVKD in the germline V gene.

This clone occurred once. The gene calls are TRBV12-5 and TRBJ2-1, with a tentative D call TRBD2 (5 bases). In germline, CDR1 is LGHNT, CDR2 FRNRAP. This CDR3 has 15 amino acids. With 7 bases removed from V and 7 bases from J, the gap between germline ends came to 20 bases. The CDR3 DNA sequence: TGTGCTAGTGACCTCGGGCTAGCCGCGGTTAATGAGCAGTTCTTC. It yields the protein CASDLGLAAVNEQFF.

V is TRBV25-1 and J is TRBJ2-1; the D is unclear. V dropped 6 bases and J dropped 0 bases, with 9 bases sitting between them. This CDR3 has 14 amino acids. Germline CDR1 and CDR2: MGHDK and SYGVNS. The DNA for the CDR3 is TGTGCCAGCAGCGGACCCCCCTCCTACAATGAGCAGTTCTTC. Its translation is CASSGPPSYNEQFF.

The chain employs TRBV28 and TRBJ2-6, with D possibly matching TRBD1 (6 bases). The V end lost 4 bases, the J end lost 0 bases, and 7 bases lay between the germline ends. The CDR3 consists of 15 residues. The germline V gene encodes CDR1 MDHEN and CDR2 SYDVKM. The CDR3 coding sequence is TGTGCCAGCAGTTGGGGGCCCTCTGGGGCCAACGTCCTGACTTTC. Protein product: CASSWGPSGANVLTF.

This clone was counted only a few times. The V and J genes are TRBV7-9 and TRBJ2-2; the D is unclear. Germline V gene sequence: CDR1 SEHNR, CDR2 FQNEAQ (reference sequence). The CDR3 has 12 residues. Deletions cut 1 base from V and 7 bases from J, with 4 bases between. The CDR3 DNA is TGTGCCAGCAGCTTAGATATCGGGGAGCTGTTTTTT. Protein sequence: CASSLDIGELFF.

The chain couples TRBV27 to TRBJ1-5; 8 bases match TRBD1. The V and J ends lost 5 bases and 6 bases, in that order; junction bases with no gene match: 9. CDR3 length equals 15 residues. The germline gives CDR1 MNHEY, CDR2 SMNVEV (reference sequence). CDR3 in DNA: TGTGCCAGCAGTCCCTTCTCGGACAGGGCTCAGCCCCAGCATTTT. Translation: CASSPFSDRAQPQHF.

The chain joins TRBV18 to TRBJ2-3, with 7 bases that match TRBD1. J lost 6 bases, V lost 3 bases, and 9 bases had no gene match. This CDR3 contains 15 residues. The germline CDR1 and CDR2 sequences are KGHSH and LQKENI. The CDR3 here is CASSPEGARMDTQYF. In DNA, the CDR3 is TGTGCCAGCTCACCCGAGGGGGCGCGGATGGATACGCAGTATTTT.

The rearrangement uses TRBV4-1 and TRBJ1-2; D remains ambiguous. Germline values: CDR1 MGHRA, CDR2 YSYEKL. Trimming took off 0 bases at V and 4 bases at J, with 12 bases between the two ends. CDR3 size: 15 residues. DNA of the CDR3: TGCGCCAGCAGCCAAGATCTGTTGGGGAGCTATGGCTACACCTTC. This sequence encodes CASSQDLLGSYGYTF.

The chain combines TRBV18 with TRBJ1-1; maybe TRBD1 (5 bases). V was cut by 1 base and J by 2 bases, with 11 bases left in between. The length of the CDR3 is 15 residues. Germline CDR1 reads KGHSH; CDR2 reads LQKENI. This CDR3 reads CASSPQGPTNTEAFF. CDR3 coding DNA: TGTGCCAGCTCACCACAGGGGCCGACCAACACTGAAGCTTTCTTT.

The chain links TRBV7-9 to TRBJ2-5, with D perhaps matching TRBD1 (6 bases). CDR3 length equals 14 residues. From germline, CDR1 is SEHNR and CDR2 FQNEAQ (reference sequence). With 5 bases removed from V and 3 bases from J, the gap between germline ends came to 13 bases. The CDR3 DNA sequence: TGTGCCAGCAGCAGAAGTACAGGGAAAGAGACCCAGTACTTC. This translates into CASSRSTGKETQYF.

The CDR3 DNA reads as TGTGCCAGCAGTTACAGGGTCCCGCAGTACTTC. Its translation is CASSYRVPQYF. The chain recombines TRBV5-8 with TRBJ2-7; D possibly corresponds to TRBD1 (6 bases). Trimming removed 5 bases from V and 9 bases from J, with 12 bases in between. The CDR3 contains 11 residues. The germline V gene has CDR1 SGHTS and CDR2 YDEGEE.

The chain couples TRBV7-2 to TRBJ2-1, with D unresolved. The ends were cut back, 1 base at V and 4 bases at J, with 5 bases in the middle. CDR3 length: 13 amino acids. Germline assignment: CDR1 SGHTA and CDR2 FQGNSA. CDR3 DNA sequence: TGTGCCAGCAGCTTAGAACGGTACAATGAGCAGTTCTTC. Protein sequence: CASSLERYNEQFF.

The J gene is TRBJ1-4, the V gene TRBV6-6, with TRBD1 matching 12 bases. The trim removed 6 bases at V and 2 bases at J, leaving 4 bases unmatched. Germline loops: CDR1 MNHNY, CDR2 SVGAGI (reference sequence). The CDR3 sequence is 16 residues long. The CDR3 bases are TGTGCCAGCAGCCCGGGACAGGGGGCGACTAATGAAAAACTGTTTTTT. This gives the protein CASSPGQGATNEKLFF.

The CDR3 bases are TGTGCCAGCTCACCACCGGGGTTTATAGCGTCCCTAGGGGATGAGCAGTTCTTC. It specifies CASSPPGFIASLGDEQFF. The chain uses TRBV18 and TRBJ2-1; perhaps D is TRBD1 or TRBD2 (5 bases each). The CDR3 spans 18 residues. CDR1 and CDR2 (germline): KGHSH, LQKENI. V gave up 0 bases and J gave up 8 bases, with 23 bases separating them.

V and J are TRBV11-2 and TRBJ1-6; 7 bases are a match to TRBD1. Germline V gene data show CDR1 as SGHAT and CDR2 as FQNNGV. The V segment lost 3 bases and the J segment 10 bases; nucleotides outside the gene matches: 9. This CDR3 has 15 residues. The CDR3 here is CASSFQGGGNSPLHF. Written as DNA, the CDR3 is TGTGCCAGCAGCTTTCAGGGGGGCGGGAACTCACCCCTCCACTTT.

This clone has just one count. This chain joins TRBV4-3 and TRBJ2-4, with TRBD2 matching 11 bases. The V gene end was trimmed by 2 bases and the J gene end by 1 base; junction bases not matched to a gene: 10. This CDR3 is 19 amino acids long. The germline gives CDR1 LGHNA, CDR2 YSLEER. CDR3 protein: CASSQRSGRATGAKNIQYF. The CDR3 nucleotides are TGCGCCAGCAGCCAACGTAGCGGGAGGGCTACGGGGGCCAAAAACATTCAGTACTTC.

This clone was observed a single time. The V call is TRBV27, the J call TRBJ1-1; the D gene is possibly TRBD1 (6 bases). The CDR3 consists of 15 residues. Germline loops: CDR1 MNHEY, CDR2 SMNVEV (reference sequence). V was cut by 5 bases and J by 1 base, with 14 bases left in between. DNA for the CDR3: TGTGCCAGCAGTAGGGACACAGGGTCGAACACTGAAGCTTTCTTT. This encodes CASSRDTGSNTEAFF.

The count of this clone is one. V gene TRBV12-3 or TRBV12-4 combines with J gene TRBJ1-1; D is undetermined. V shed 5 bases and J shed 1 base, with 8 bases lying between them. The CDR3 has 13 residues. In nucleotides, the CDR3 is TGTGCCAGCAGTGGTACAAGGAACACTGAAGCTTTCTTT. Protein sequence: CASSGTRNTEAFF.

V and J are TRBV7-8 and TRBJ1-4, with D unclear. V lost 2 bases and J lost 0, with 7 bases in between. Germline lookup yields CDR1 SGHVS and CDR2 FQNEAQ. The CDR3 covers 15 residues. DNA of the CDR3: TGTGCCAGCAGCTTAAGTGACGCAACTAATGAAAAACTGTTTTTT. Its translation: CASSLSDATNEKLFF.

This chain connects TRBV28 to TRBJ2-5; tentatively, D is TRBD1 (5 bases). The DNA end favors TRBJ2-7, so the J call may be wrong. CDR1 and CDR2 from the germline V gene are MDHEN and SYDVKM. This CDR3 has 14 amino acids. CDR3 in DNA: TGTGCCAGCAGTTCAGGGTTTGGGGCCTACGAGCAGTACTTC. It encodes CASSSGFGAYEQYF.

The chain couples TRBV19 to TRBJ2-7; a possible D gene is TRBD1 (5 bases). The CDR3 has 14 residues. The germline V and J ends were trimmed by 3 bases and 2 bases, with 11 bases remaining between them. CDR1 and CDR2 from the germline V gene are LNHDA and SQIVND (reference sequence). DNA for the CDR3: TGTGCCAGTAGTATCGTTCAGGGCCCCTACGAGCAGTACTTC. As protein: CASSIVQGPYEQYF.

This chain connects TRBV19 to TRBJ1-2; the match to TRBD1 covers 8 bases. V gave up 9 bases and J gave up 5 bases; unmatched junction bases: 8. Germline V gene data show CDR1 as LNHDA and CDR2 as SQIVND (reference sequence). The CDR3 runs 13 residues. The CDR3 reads CASHRGITYGYTF. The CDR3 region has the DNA TGTGCCAGCCACAGGGGGATAACGTATGGCTACACCTTC.